Listed below are T cell receptor beta chains from one sample, sequenced in a study of cytomegalovirus exposure and HLA in healthy donors. The repertoire was sequenced with immunoSEQ multiplex PCR; TCRdb's copy has only in-frame clones and lacks some. The data contain approximately 170,000 clones, approximately 83% of them seen just once; the ten biggest clones take up 0.95% to 1.5%. Specimen: PBMCs. The receptors here all came from a boy between 2 and 10 years old in good health and CMV-seronegative. Both conserved end residues are part of each CDR3.

TRBJ2-1 TRBV5-4 CASSWPGLPNNEQFF
TRBJ1-5 TRBV30 CAWSVDWGTGGNQPQHF
TRBJ2-5 TRBV7-6 CASTTPTQETQYF
TRBJ2-3 TRBV7-2 CASSLGRGLSRLDTQYF
TRBJ1-1 TRBV9 CASSPQGLGTEAFF
TRBJ1-2 TRBV5-4 CASSLVGGSDGYTF
TRBJ2-6 TRBV13 CASSLGGTGASRLSGANVLTF
TRBJ1-2 TRBV5-4 CASSLGQGGAYGYTF
TRBJ1-4 TRBV30 CAWSVTGTSTNEKLFF
TRBJ1-3 TRBV9 CASSVRGLSGNTIYF
TRBJ2-1 TRBV28 CASSLLAPNEQFF
TRBJ2-1 TRBV15 CATSRERTRDEQFF
TRBJ2-6 TRBV5-4 CASSASVSGANVLTF
TRBJ2-2 TRBV4-3 CASSQVLARDLINTGELFF